The clone carrying this T cell receptor (beta chain) was counted only a few times. Its target is not known. cDNA libraries for TCR alpha and TCR beta, carrying sample barcodes and UMIs, came from 5'RACE with constant-segment primers. TCRdb re-called the 5' RACE reads with MiXCR, one entry per CDR3 protein. Of more than 400,000 distinct CDR3 sequences in the sample, approximately 18% were seen once. This entry belongs to a study of T-cell memory formation after mild COVID-19. Across the study: Largely donor-specific TCR clusters were found. Study-level points and caveats: Clones that contracted clustered mainly in CM and EM if CD4+ and in EMRA if CD8+.

Deletions cut 5 bases from V and 2 bases from J, with 15 bases between. In germline, CDR1 is DFQATT, CDR2 SNEGSKA (reference sequence). The CDR3 extends over 14 amino acids. The sequence came from an adult woman who had mild COVID-19 (a few samples of this study predate the infection). Cell type and time point are not known. V gene TRBV20-1 combines with J gene TRBJ2-5; a weak D match, TRBD1 (6 bases). Sequencing was performed on PBMCs or a T cell subset sorted from them (not recorded which). The CDR3 DNA reads as TGCAGTGCTGGGGACACGACGATGCAAGAGACCCAGTACTTC. The encoded protein is CSAGDTTMQETQYF.